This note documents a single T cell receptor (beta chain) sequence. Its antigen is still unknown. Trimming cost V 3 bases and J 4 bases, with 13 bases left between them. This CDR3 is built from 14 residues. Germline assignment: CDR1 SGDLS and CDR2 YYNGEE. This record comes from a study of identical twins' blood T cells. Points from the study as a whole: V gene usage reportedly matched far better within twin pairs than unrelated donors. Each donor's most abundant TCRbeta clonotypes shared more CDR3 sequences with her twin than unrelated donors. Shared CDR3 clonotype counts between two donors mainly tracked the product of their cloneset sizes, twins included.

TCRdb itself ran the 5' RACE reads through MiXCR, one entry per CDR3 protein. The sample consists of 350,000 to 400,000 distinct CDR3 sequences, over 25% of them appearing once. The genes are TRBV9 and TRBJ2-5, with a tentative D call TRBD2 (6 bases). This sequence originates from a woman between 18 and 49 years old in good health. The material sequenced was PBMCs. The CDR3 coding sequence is TGTGCCAGCAGCGCTAGGAGGGCTGGAGAGACCCAGTACTTC. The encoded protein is CASSARRAGETQYF.